Listed here is a single T cell receptor (beta chain). J was trimmed by 6 bases and V by 5 bases; bases with no gene match: 8. The germline V gene has CDR1 SGHVS and CDR2 FQNEAQ. This CDR3 has 14 residues. How the authors handled the data: Amplified reference gene primers provided the basis for estimating nucleated cell counts. The protocol was immunoSEQ multiplex PCR, while the TCRdb copy is restricted to in-frame clones and leaves out a portion. D and trimming were read from the DNA, whereas the V and J calls and clone size are those reported in that table. The data show about 330,000 clones, with around 88% seen just once and around 1.7% held by the top ten. The data originate from a study of blood T cell repertoires in COVID-19. About the research overall: T cells, B-cell-depleted T cells, or PBMCs supplied cDNA or gDNA.

The sequencing sample was made of peripheral blood. The receptor's source is a woman aged 50 to 65 with acute or convalescent COVID-19. This sequence joins TRBV7-8 and TRBJ2-7; 9 nucleotides match TRBD1. CDR3 residues: CASSIGTGSREQYF. The CDR3 DNA follows: TGTGCCAGCAGCATCGGGACAGGGAGTCGCGAGCAGTACTTC.